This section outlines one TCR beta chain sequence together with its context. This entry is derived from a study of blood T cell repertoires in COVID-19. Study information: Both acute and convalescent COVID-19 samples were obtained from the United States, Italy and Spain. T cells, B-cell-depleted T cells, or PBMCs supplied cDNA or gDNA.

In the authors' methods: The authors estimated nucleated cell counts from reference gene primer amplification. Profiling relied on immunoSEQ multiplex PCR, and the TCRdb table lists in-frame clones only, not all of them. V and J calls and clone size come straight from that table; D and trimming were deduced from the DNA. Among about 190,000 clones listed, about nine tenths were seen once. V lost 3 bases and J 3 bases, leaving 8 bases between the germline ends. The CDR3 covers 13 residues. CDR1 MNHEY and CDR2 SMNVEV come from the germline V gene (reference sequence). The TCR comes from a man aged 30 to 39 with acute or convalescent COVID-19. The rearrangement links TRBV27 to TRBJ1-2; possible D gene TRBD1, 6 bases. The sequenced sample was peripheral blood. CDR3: CASSFNRDYGYTF. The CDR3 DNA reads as TGTGCCAGCAGTTTCAACAGGGACTATGGCTACACCTTC.